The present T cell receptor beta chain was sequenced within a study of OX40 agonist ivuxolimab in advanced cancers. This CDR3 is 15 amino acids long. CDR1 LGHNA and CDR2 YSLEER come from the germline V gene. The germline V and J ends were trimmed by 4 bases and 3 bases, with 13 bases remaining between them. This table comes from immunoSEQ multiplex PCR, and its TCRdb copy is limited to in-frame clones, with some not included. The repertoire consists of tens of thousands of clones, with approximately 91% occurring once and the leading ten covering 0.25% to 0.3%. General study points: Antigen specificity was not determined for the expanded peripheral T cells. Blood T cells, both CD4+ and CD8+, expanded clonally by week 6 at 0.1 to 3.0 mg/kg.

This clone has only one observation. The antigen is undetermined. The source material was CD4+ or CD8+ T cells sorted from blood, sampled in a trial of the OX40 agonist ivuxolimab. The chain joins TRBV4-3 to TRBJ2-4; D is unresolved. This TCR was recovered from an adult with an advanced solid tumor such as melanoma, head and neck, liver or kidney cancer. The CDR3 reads CASSRAQRGKNIQYF. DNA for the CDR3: TGCGCCAGCAGCCGTGCTCAGAGAGGCAAAAACATTCAGTACTTC.